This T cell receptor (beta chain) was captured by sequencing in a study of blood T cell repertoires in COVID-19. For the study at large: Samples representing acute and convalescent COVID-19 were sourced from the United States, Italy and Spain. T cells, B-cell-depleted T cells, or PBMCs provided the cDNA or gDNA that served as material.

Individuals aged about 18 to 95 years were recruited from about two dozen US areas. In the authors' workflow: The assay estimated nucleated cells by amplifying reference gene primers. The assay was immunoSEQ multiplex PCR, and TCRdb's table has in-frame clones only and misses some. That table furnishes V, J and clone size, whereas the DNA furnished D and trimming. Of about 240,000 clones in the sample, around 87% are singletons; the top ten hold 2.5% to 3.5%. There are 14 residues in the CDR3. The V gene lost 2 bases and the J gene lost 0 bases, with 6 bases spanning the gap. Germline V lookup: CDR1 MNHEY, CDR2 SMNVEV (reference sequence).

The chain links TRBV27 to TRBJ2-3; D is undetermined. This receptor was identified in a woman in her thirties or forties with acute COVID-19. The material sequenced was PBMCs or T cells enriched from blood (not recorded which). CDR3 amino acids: CASSLTVSTDTQYF. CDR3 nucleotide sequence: TGTGCCAGCAGTTTAACGGTCAGCACAGATACGCAGTATTTT.